This T cell receptor beta chain came from a study of shared clonotypes between healthy human individuals. Study in general: Sampling drew on donors who were a couple of women and a few men aged 18 to 49. Broader study findings: How much donors shared clonotypes was expected to be affected by sequencing depth.

Libraries were prepared by immunoSEQ multiplex PCR; TCRdb keeps only in-frame clonotypes and omits some of them. The sample gives more than 1.2 million clones, 98% of which show up once; roughly 0.36% is in the top ten. Everyone who donated was a Caucasian adult who lived in Nashville, Tennessee. Both subsets, CD45RA+ naive and CD45RA-negative memory, were split from the CD4+ cells. Note on this clone: What it recognizes is unknown.

The V end lost 0 bases, the J end lost 7 bases, and 10 bases lay between the germline ends. The germline V gene has CDR1 SEHNR and CDR2 FQNEAQ (reference sequence). CDR3 length: 14 residues. The TCR originated in a man aged 25-45 years in good health. This chain connects TRBV7-9 to TRBJ1-5; perhaps TRBD1 as D (6 bases). Sequenced input: naive CD4+ T cells sorted from blood. Subset of the sample: CD45RA+ positively selected. CDR3 residues: CASSLAGGTQPQHF. The CDR3 nucleotides are TGTGCCAGCAGCTTAGCAGGGGGGACACAGCCCCAGCATTTT.